A single T cell receptor beta chain is shown here with its context. Lacking the conserved final phenylalanine or tryptophan, this CDR3 likely reflects a read error. This CDR3 comprises 15 residues. Germline V gene lookup returns CDR1 SGHVS and CDR2 FQNEAQ. With 1 base removed from V and 0 bases from J, the gap between germline ends came to 10 bases. The investigators made TCR beta cDNA from approximately 0.5 ug total RNA, using a constant-region primer. Slightly modified ARM-PCR served as the procedure for the TCR beta libraries. These libraries came from three rounds of nested multiplex PCR. Amplification in the first two PCR rounds was performed using TRBV1-TRBV30 forward primers and a C-beta reverse primer for approximately 10 cycles each. TCRdb reprocessed the multiplex PCR reads with MiXCR, giving one entry per CDR3 protein. The sample carries over 75,000 distinct CDR3 sequences, just over 65% recorded once.

This specimen belongs to a study of tumor-infiltrating lymphocytes in primary liver carcinoma. Looking at the study overall: The study reported T1-T3 N0M0 tumors spanning 4.2 to 10 cm.

Total RNA and DNA came together from approximately 20-30 mg of bulk tissue without cell sorting. The patients, who had chronic HBV infection, were treatment-naive (untreated). The chain is built from TRBV7-8 and TRBJ2-7; D may be TRBD2 (7 bases). Material: tumor-adjacent normal liver tissue. This clonotype originated in a man between 35 and 55 years old with primary liver carcinoma and hepatitis B virus infection. CDR3 sequence (DNA): TGTGCCAGCAGCTTAGGGGGGGGGCTCTCCTACGAGCAGTACTAC. Translated: CASSLGGGLSYEQYY.